A single sample is the source of the 24 T cell receptor beta chains below, sequenced in a study of T cells in Graves' hyperthyroidism and ophthalmopathy. Authors of the study amplified TCR beta CDR3 regions from RNA transcripts. The TCR CDR3 first-round RT-PCR relied on the HTBI primer set. MiXCR, applied by TCRdb to the multiplex PCR reads, yields one record per CDR3 protein. The table records around 350,000 distinct CDR3 sequences, 15% to 20% of them present only once. Sequencing was carried out using blood. The origin of the receptors is a woman aged 18-29 years with Graves' hyperthyroidism.

The V call is TRBV5-1, the J call TRBJ1-1; D possibly corresponds to TRBD1 (5 bases). Germline V gives CDR1 SGHRS, CDR2 YFSETQ. The CDR3 is 13 residues long. With 0 bases removed from V and 6 bases from J, the gap between germline ends came to 9 bases. CDR3 region: CASSLALGPEAFF. CDR3 nucleotides: TGCGCCAGCAGCTTGGCCCTGGGGCCTGAAGCTTTCTTT.

This chain joins TRBV11-1 and TRBJ1-2; 10 bases align to TRBD1. Germline trimming cut 2 bases from V and 1 base from J; bases unmatched to any gene: 10. Germline CDR1 is SGHAT and CDR2 is FQDESV (reference sequence). The CDR3 has 18 residues. This CDR3 is CASSLRPGQGPLNYGYTF. The CDR3 DNA reads TGTGCCAGCAGCTTAAGACCGGGACAGGGGCCACTTAACTATGGCTACACCTTC. Combining the CDR3 with reference TRBV11-1 and TRBJ1-2 gives the whole variable domain EAEVAQSPRYKITEKSQAVAFWCDPISGHATLYWYRQILGQGPELLVQFQDESVVDDSQLPKDRFSAERLKGVDSTLKIQPAELGDSAMYLCASSLRPGQGPLNYGYTFGSGTRLTVV.

This clonotype was seen ten or more times. The V call is TRBV20-1, the J call TRBJ1-5; D is undetermined. The CDR3 has 16 amino acids. Trimming took 0 bases from V and 0 from J, leaving 12 bases between them. Looked up from germline, CDR1 is DFQATT and CDR2 is SNEGSKA (reference sequence). The CDR3 loop is CSARDSSDHSNQPQHF. CDR3 coding DNA: TGCAGTGCTAGAGATTCGTCAGATCATAGCAATCAGCCCCAGCATTTT.

This clonotype was seen ten or more times. This chain links TRBV3-1 with TRBJ1-2, with TRBD1 matching over 7 bases. The CDR3 runs to 14 residues. CDR1 LGHDT and CDR2 YNNKEL come from the germline V gene (reference sequence). The junction had 9 bases not matched to a gene; V was cut back by 3 bases and J by 8 bases. The CDR3 loop reads CASSHNDRARGYTF. The CDR3 DNA reads as TGTGCCAGCAGCCACAACGACAGGGCACGAGGCTACACCTTC. The full variable domain, in which reference TRBV3-1 and TRBJ1-2 provide the parts outside the CDR3, is DTAVSQTPKYLVTQMGNDKSIKCEQNLGHDTMYWYKQDSKKFLKIMFSYNNKELIINETVPNRFSPKSPDKAHLNLHINSLELGDSAVYFCASSHNDRARGYTFGSGTRLTVV.

Many counts were recorded for this clonotype. The chain employs TRBV12-3 or TRBV12-4 and TRBJ2-2, with 8 bases aligning to TRBD1. The J segment lost 7 bases and the V segment lost 7 bases, leaving 5 bases of the junction unmatched. This CDR3 contains 13 residues. CDR3 DNA: TGTGCCAGCACCCGGACAGGGTTCGGGGAGCTGTTTTTT. It codes for CASTRTGFGELFF.

This clonotype was picked up many times. The chain couples TRBV10-3 to TRBJ1-2; no definite D call. CDR3 length: 14 amino acids. Germline values: CDR1 ENHRY, CDR2 SYGVKD. V lost 0 bases and J lost 0, with 5 bases in between. CDR3 loop: CAISESGANYGYTF. CDR3 sequence (DNA): TGTGCCATCAGTGAGTCCGGCGCTAACTATGGCTACACCTTC.

As concerns this clonotype: This may arise from a read error, as a much more abundant clone is one base away. CDR3 in amino acids: CVSSQDRQDQETQYF. Here the CDR3 DNA reads TGTGTCAGCAGCCAAGATAGGCAGGACCAAGAGACCCAGTACTTC. J is TRBJ2-5 and V is TRBV4-2; D is ambiguous. The CDR3 covers 15 residues. CDR1 LGHNA and CDR2 YNFKEQ come from the germline V gene.

This clonotype was observed many times. The V gene is TRBV18, the J gene TRBJ1-2; no reliable D call. Trimming pared 3 bases from V and 4 bases from J, leaving 3 bases between. Germline loops: CDR1 KGHSH, CDR2 LQKENI. The length of the CDR3 is 11 residues. CDR3 sequence reads: CASSPLYGYTF. The CDR3 nucleotides are TGTGCCAGCTCACCTCTCTATGGCTACACCTTC.

This chain connects TRBV20-1 to TRBJ2-5, with a weak D call TRBD2 (5 bases). Germline values: CDR1 DFQATT, CDR2 SNEGSKA (reference sequence). V dropped 4 bases and J dropped 2 bases, with 17 bases sitting between them. This CDR3 has 15 residues. The CDR3 region has the DNA TGCAGTGCTACACGCCCCGCGGGCAGACAAGAGACCCAGTACTTC. Translated, it gives CSATRPAGRQETQYF.

This clonotype was observed at least ten times. The chain couples TRBV19 to TRBJ2-5, with 7 bases identical to TRBD1. Germline CDR1 and CDR2: LNHDA and SQIVND (reference sequence). The CDR3 spans 13 residues. With V trimmed by 6 bases and J by 5 bases, 6 bases remained unmatched. CDR3 residues: CASSGQARETQYF. The CDR3 DNA follows: TGTGCCAGTAGCGGACAGGCGCGGGAGACCCAGTACTTC.

This clonotype occurred many times. V and J are TRBV2 and TRBJ1-1; no reliable D call. The germline V gene has CDR1 SNHLY and CDR2 FYNNEI. The V gene lost 6 bases and the J gene lost 3 bases, with 14 bases spanning the gap. The CDR3 extends over 14 amino acids. The CDR3 DNA is TGTGCCAGCAGCCCCGGGGTCGTGTACACTGAAGCTTTCTTT. Translation gives CASSPGVVYTEAFF.

The sample holds many counts of this clonotype. A junction end diverges from the germline sequence, so it may reflect a read error. The rearrangement joins TRBV18 to TRBJ2-5; D unresolved. The length of the CDR3 is 14 residues. The germline V gene has CDR1 KGHSH and CDR2 LQKENI. In nucleotides, the CDR3 is TGTGCCACCTCAAGGGCAGGTTCACAAGAGACCCAGTACTTC. Protein product: CATSRAGSQETQYF. Looking up the rest from reference TRBV18 and TRBJ2-5 gives the full variable domain: NAGVMQNPRHLVRRRGQEARLRCSPMKGHSHVYWYRQLPEEGLKFMVYLQKENIIDESGMPKERFSAEFPKEGPSILRIQQVVRGDSAAYFCATSRAGSQETQYFGPGTRLLVL.

Many counts were recorded for this clonotype. The V gene is TRBV28, the J gene TRBJ1-1, with no clear D. Trimming shortened V by 6 bases and J by 3 bases, and 5 bases separated the two germline ends. Germline V gene data show CDR1 as MDHEN and CDR2 as SYDVKM. This CDR3 spans 11 amino acids. CDR3 amino acids: CASRRDTEAFF. The CDR3 DNA sequence: TGTGCCAGCAGGCGGGACACTGAAGCTTTCTTT.

About this clonotype: It may be a read error: a sequence one base away is much more abundant. This CDR3 reads CASSLEYVSSTEACF. DNA of the CDR3: TGTGCCAGCAGCTTAGAGTATGTGAGTAGTACTGAAGCTTGCTTT. V usage is TRBV7-8 and J usage is TRBJ1-1; D remains ambiguous. The CDR3 loop spans 15 amino acids. Germline V lookup: CDR1 SGHVS, CDR2 FQNEAQ.

This clonotype came up many times. The rearrangement links TRBV4-1 to TRBJ2-5; 8 positions match TRBD2. Germline-derived CDR1 and CDR2 are MGHRA and YSYEKL. The ends lost 4 bases at V and 5 bases at J; junction bases unmatched: 15. This CDR3 contains 17 residues. The CDR3 spells CASSPLRTSGTSETQYF. CDR3 in DNA: TGCGCCAGCAGCCCACTCCGCACTAGCGGAACCTCGGAGACCCAGTACTTC.

This clonotype came up many times. The CDR3 reads CASSERRSTEAFF. The DNA for the CDR3 is TGTGCCAGCAGTGAAAGGCGGTCAACTGAAGCTTTCTTT. The chain recombines TRBV6-1 with TRBJ1-1; unclear D gene. Germline V gene sequence: CDR1 MNHNS, CDR2 SASEGT. CDR3 length: 13 residues. V shed 2 bases and J shed 5 bases, with 9 bases lying between them.

The rearrangement links TRBV4-1 to TRBJ1-5; D may be TRBD1 (6 bases). The ends were cut back, 3 bases at V and 3 bases at J, with 9 bases in the middle. The CDR3 sequence is 14 residues long. CDR1 is MGHRA and CDR2 is YSYEKL in the germline V gene. CDR3 sequence reads: CASSQRGLNQPQHF. In DNA form, the CDR3 reads TGCGCCAGCAGCCAGCGGGGGCTCAATCAGCCCCAGCATTTT.

This clonotype was recorded at least ten times. The V gene is TRBV12-3 or TRBV12-4, the J gene TRBJ2-7, with 9 bases fitting TRBD1. The CDR3 contains 15 residues. With 5 bases clipped from V and 2 bases from J, the junction kept 7 bases outside the gene matches. The CDR3 bases are TGTGCCAGCAGTCCCCAAGGACAGGGGACCTACGAGCAGTACTTC. Translated: CASSPQGQGTYEQYF.

This clonotype showed up just a few times. This may be a read error, as it is one base from a much larger clone. The chain links TRBV5-1 to TRBJ1-1; no firm D call. Trimming took 6 bases from V and 7 from J, leaving 13 bases between them. In germline, CDR1 is SGHRS, CDR2 YFSETQ. This CDR3 has 12 residues. CDR3 protein: CASIISPDEAFF. For the CDR3, the DNA is TGCGCCAGCATCATTTCCCCGGATGAAGCTTTCTTT. The complete variable domain, with remaining parts taken from reference TRBV5-1 and TRBJ1-1, reads KAGVTQTPRYLIKTRGQQVTLSCSPISGHRSVSWYQQTPGQGLQFLFEYFSETQRNKGNFPGRFSGRQFSNSRSEMNVSTLELGDSALYLCASIISPDEAFFGQGTRLTVV.

Many counts were recorded for this clonotype. The DNA for the CDR3 is TGTGCCAGCAGTCGAACTGTCAGGCAGCCCCAGCATTTT. Translated: CASSRTVRQPQHF. This chain joins TRBV6-1 and TRBJ1-5; D remains ambiguous. CDR1 and CDR2 from the germline V gene are MNHNS and SASEGT. V dropped 5 bases and J dropped 7 bases, with 12 bases sitting between them. This CDR3 is built from 13 residues.

The rearrangement uses TRBV7-2 and TRBJ2-2, with 7 bases fitting TRBD2. CDR1 and CDR2 (germline): SGHTA, FQGNSA. The CDR3 has 16 residues. Trimming cost V 1 base and J 2 bases; bases outside gene matches: 4. CDR3 residues: CASSLDASGNTGELFF. Here the CDR3 DNA reads TGTGCCAGCAGCTTAGACGCTAGCGGTAACACCGGGGAGCTGTTTTTT.

This clonotype was seen ten or more times. The rearrangement links TRBV11-2 to TRBJ2-5, with TRBD2 matching 9 bases. The length of the CDR3 is 16 residues. The germline CDR1 and CDR2 sequences are SGHAT and FQNNGV. The junction had 8 bases not matched to a gene; V was cut back by 2 bases and J by 4 bases. CDR3 in DNA: TGTGCCAGCAGCTTACAGCTAGCGGGGAGGCGAGAGACCCAGTACTTC. Protein product: CASSLQLAGRRETQYF.

The sample holds a few counts of this clonotype. A read error may explain this, as a much larger clone is one base away. The rearrangement uses TRBV27 and TRBJ1-2; D is ambiguous. Per germline, CDR1 MNHEY and CDR2 SMNVEV (reference sequence). There are 13 residues in the CDR3. Trimming took off 0 bases at V and 8 bases at J, with 10 bases between the two ends. Written as DNA, the CDR3 is TGTGCCAGCAGTTTATCGGCAATCCGCGGCTACACCTTC. Protein: CASSLSAIRGYTF.

As concerns this clonotype: Given a much more abundant clone one base away, this may be a read error. This is likely a read error, given that the CDR3 carries no conserved phenylalanine or tryptophan at its end. The V gene is TRBV30, the J gene TRBJ2-2; 7 nucleotides agree with TRBD1. Germline CDR1 GTSNPN, CDR2 SVGIG (reference sequence). With 5 bases clipped from V and 4 bases from J, the junction kept 7 bases outside the gene matches. This CDR3 contains 14 residues. CDR3 coding DNA: TGTGCCTGGGGACTGACAGGGCTCACCGGGGAGCTGTTTGTT. Protein: CAWGLTGLTGELFV.